These 15 T cell receptor beta chains share one sample of origin, sequenced in a study of T cells in Graves' hyperthyroidism and ophthalmopathy. Amplified TCR beta CDR3 regions derived from RNA transcripts. The TCR CDR3 was amplified in a first-round RT-PCR using the HTBI primer set. One entry per CDR3 protein, called by TCRdb with MiXCR from the multiplex PCR reads. This table has under 550,000 distinct CDR3 sequences, roughly an eighth appearing once. The sample comprised blood. Receptors were obtained from a woman aged 18-29 years with Graves' hyperthyroidism.

This clonotype was counted a few times. The chain recombines TRBV19 with TRBJ2-4; 10 nucleotides align to TRBD2. Germline V gene sequence: CDR1 LNHDA, CDR2 SQIVND (reference sequence). V lost 0 bases to trimming and J lost 3 bases; unmatched junction nucleotides: 11. This CDR3 has 19 amino acids. This chain's CDR3 is CASSIDRGGASGSKNIQYF. The CDR3 coding sequence is TGTGCCAGTAGTATAGATCGCGGGGGCGCTAGCGGGAGCAAAAACATTCAGTACTTC.

The rearrangement joins TRBV6-1 to TRBJ1-3, with TRBD1 matching 7 bases. CDR1 MNHNS and CDR2 SASEGT come from the germline V gene. The CDR3 covers 17 residues. J gave up 4 bases and V 4 bases, and 13 bases lay outside the gene matches. CDR3 nucleotides: TGTGCCAGCAGTGTATTGAGGGTCACAGGGGAAGGAAACACCATATATTTT. It encodes CASSVLRVTGEGNTIYF.

The CDR3 region is CASSIQTGAIREQYF. The CDR3 DNA follows: TGTGCCAGCAGTATCCAGACAGGGGCGATTCGGGAGCAGTACTTC. The chain employs TRBV6-1 and TRBJ2-7; 8 nucleotides align to TRBD1. CDR1 and CDR2 (germline): MNHNS, SASEGT. The CDR3 has 15 residues. The V gene end was trimmed by 5 bases and the J gene end by 7 bases; junction bases not matched to a gene: 13.

The chain couples TRBV10-1 to TRBJ2-7; perhaps TRBD1 as D (5 bases). This CDR3 is built from 12 residues. Trimming cost V 8 bases and J 2 bases, with 10 bases left between them. CDR1 and CDR2 from the germline V gene are WNHNN and SYGVQD (reference sequence). CDR3 nucleotide sequence: TGCGCCAGCCTAGGACATACCTACGAGCAGTACTTC. Translating gives CASLGHTYEQYF.

V is TRBV6-1 and J is TRBJ2-5, with 14 bases aligning to TRBD2. The germline gives CDR1 MNHNS, CDR2 SASEGT. V was clipped by 6 bases and J by 13 bases; unmatched bases: 10. The CDR3 loop spans 14 amino acids. The CDR3 coding sequence is TGTGCCAGCAGAGTTGGGACTAGCGGGGGTTACCGGTACTTC. It encodes CASRVGTSGGYRYF.

The rearrangement joins TRBV30 to TRBJ1-2; no clear D gene. Trimming took off 8 bases at V and 0 bases at J, with 13 bases between the two ends. Looked up from germline, CDR1 is GTSNPN and CDR2 is SVGIG (reference sequence). The CDR3 consists of 13 residues. As DNA, the CDR3 is TGTGCCCGCTCGGACCGCGCTAACTATGGCTACACCTTC. The encoded protein is CARSDRANYGYTF.

The chain recombines TRBV9 with TRBJ2-7; tentatively, D is TRBD1 (6 bases). This CDR3 region has 14 residues. The V and J ends lost 4 bases and 2 bases respectively, with 13 bases between them. CDR1 is SGDLS, CDR2 YYNGEE, per germline. CDR3 in amino acids: CASSPRTVTYEQYF. The CDR3 bases are TGTGCCAGCAGCCCTCGGACAGTTACCTACGAGCAGTACTTC.

This clonotype appeared many times. J is TRBJ1-2 and V is TRBV7-3; D is possibly TRBD1 (5 bases). V shed 5 bases and J shed 4 bases, with 11 bases lying between them. The CDR3 runs to 13 residues. In germline, CDR1 is SGHTA, CDR2 FQGTGA. Written as DNA, the CDR3 is TGTGCCAGCAGCATAGACGGGGCCTATGGCTACACCTTC. As protein: CASSIDGAYGYTF.

This clonotype has a count of ten or more. This chain connects TRBV11-2 to TRBJ2-1; D ambiguous. V was cut by 5 bases and J by 12 bases, with 11 bases left in between. Germline assignment: CDR1 SGHAT and CDR2 FQNNGV. The CDR3 length is 11 residues. The CDR3 protein is CASSPGSAQFF. The CDR3 DNA sequence: TGTGCCAGCAGCCCCGGTTCTGCGCAGTTCTTC.

This clonotype came up a few times. The chain combines TRBV10-3 with TRBJ2-1; D is unresolved. Trimming removed 10 bases from V and 9 bases from J, with 13 bases in between. Germline CDR1 reads ENHRY; CDR2 reads SYGVKD. CDR3 length equals 11 residues. The CDR3 DNA is TGTGCCACCTCCGGCTCCCTTGAGCAGTTCTTC. Its protein is CATSGSLEQFF.

This clonotype was recorded at least ten times. The gene calls are TRBV5-5 and TRBJ2-7; D tentatively reads TRBD1 or TRBD2 (5 bases each). CDR3 length equals 15 residues. Trimming left V 0 bases short and J 6 bases short, with 16 bases between. Germline V gene lookup returns CDR1 SGHKS and CDR2 YYEKEE (reference sequence). The CDR3 DNA sequence: TGTGCCAGCAGCTTGGGGGGGACGGTCGTTGGCGAGCAGTACTTC. As protein: CASSLGGTVVGEQYF.

The sample holds a few counts of this clonotype. The chain carries TRBV6-2 or TRBV6-3 and TRBJ2-5, with 11 bases that match TRBD1. There are 15 residues in the CDR3. The J segment lost 6 bases and the V segment lost 6 bases, leaving 9 bases of the junction unmatched. Germline V gives CDR1 MNHEY, CDR2 SVGEGT. Here the CDR3 DNA reads TGTGCCAGCAGCCGATCCGGACAGGGGGCGAAGACCCAGTACTTC. This codes for CASSRSGQGAKTQYF.

This clonotype has a count of ten or more. The chain couples TRBV12-3 or TRBV12-4 to TRBJ1-1, with TRBD1 as a possible D gene (5 bases). The V gene lost 3 bases and the J gene lost 7 bases, with 18 bases spanning the gap. This CDR3 comprises 15 residues. Here the CDR3 DNA reads TGTGCCAGCAGTTTTGCTTCCTCTATTGGGGGTGAAGCTTTCTTT. The encoded protein is CASSFASSIGGEAFF.

With regard to this clonotype: A read error may be the cause here, since a much bigger clone is one base away. V gene TRBV18 combines with J gene TRBJ2-1, with a possible D match to TRBD2 (5 bases). The CDR3 loop spans 16 amino acids. V lost 4 bases and J 3 bases, leaving 16 bases between the germline ends. The germline CDR1 and CDR2 sequences are KGHSH and LQKENI. Here the CDR3 DNA reads TGTGCCAGCTCACGGACGGGGAGATGGGACTACAATGAGCAGTTCTTC. Protein sequence: CASSRTGRWDYNEQFF. Looking up the rest from reference TRBV18 and TRBJ2-1 gives the full variable domain: NAGVMQNPRHLVRRRGQEARLRCSPMKGHSHVYWYRQLPEEGLKFMVYLQKENIIDESGMPKERFSAEFPKEGPSILRIQQVVRGDSAAYFCASSRTGRWDYNEQFFGPGTRLTVL.

This clonotype was detected many times. The gene calls are TRBV20-1 and TRBJ2-3; 9 positions agree with TRBD1. V lost 6 bases to trimming and J lost 1 base; unmatched junction nucleotides: 8. The CDR3 is 15 amino acids. CDR1 DFQATT and CDR2 SNEGSKA come from the germline V gene (reference sequence). The CDR3 bases are TGCAGTGCCAAGAGGGGGGACAGGGGCACAGATACGCAGTATTTT. This translates into CSAKRGDRGTDTQYF.